Below, one T cell receptor beta chain is given with its context. This record belongs to a study of blood T cell repertoires in COVID-19. Background on the study: Acute and convalescent COVID-19 samples came from the United States, Italy and Spain.

Here immunoSEQ multiplex PCR was the method, and the copy in TCRdb shows in-frame clones only, minus some. The sample contains nearly 70,000 clones, approximately 89% of which appear only once. The CDR3 totals 16 residues. Germline V lookup: CDR1 MDHEN, CDR2 SYDVKM. Trimming removed 4 bases from V and 4 bases from J, with 17 bases in between. This TCR came from a woman aged 70-85 years with acute or convalescent COVID-19. J is TRBJ2-1 and V is TRBV28; maybe TRBD2 (5 bases). Material for sequencing was peripheral blood. CDR3 region: CASSSLIAEAYNEQFF. CDR3 bases: TGTGCCAGCAGTTCCCTGATTGCGGAGGCATACAATGAGCAGTTCTTC.